This TCR beta chain was captured in a study of circulating and synovial CD4+ cells in juvenile arthritis. Sequencing used immunoSEQ multiplex PCR; TCRdb keeps in-frame clones, though not all of them. The sample lists about 30,000 clones, 85% to 95% occurring once. Study results and limitations: CPL versus bulk CD4 samples: T cell genome counts differed by at least an order of magnitude. Diversity here was lower than in bulk blood CD4 cells.

On this clone: Its specificity is not known.

The germline CDR1 and CDR2 sequences are SGHRS and YFSETQ. Unmatched junction bases numbered 9, after V lost 4 bases and J lost 2 bases. This CDR3 is 16 amino acids long. Donors were patients with active juvenile idiopathic arthritis. Source material: CD4+ T cells from blood. This clonotype originated in a human donor with juvenile idiopathic arthritis. J is TRBJ2-3 and V is TRBV5-1; 8 bases are shared with TRBD2. CDR3: CASSTHSGIATDTQYF. The DNA for the CDR3 is TGCGCCAGCAGCACCCATAGCGGGATTGCCACAGATACGCAGTATTTT. Drawing the rest from reference TRBV5-1 and TRBJ2-3, the complete variable domain is KAGVTQTPRYLIKTRGQQVTLSCSPISGHRSVSWYQQTPGQGLQFLFEYFSETQRNKGNFPGRFSGRQFSNSRSEMNVSTLELGDSALYLCASSTHSGIATDTQYFGPGTRLTVL.